The clone carrying this TCR beta chain was picked up many times. The antigen is not known. The cDNA had a unique molecular identifier and a template-switch universal primer site. TCRdb ran MiXCR on the 5' RACE reads and lists one entry per CDR3 protein. This table holds approximately 240,000 distinct CDR3 sequences, about 14% found once. The sample comes from a study of identical twins. Study results and caveats: Fewer insertions characterized abundant cord blood beta clonotypes, whereas memory repertoires showed none. Within monozygotic twins, out-of-frame TCR alpha sharing was underestimated by the models. Conclusions were drawn cross-sectionally by statistical analysis, without following the same donors.

The clonotype comes from a woman in her late teens or twenties in good health. Sample: memory (CD45RO+) T cells sorted from blood.

The CDR3 DNA reads TGTGCCAGCAGCCCTCGCCCTGAAGGGGGGCAGTTCTTC. Protein sequence: CASSPRPEGGQFF. This chain joins TRBV3-1 and TRBJ2-1; possible D gene TRBD1, 6 bases. The germline CDR1 and CDR2 sequences are LGHDT and YNNKEL (reference sequence). The CDR3 sequence is 13 residues long. Trimming removed 4 bases from V and 12 bases from J, with 16 bases in between.